A single T cell receptor (beta chain) is shown here with its context. CDR1 LGHDT and CDR2 YNNKEL come from the germline V gene (reference sequence). J lost 1 base, V lost 6 bases, and 4 bases had no gene match. The CDR3 loop spans 14 amino acids. Some clones are missing from TCRdb's copy, which holds only in-frame ones; the method was immunoSEQ multiplex PCR. The sample consists of under 150,000 clones, about 88% of them appearing once. This entry is derived from a study of T cell responses to AZD1222 COVID-19 vaccine. On the study more broadly: Pooling of second doses given at about 4 or about 12 weeks was done.

The chain combines TRBV3-1 (or the pseudogene TRBV3-2) with TRBJ1-1; 8 bases line up with TRBD1. The TCR was taken from an adult in good health. Material: peripheral blood, obtained on day 0 of AZD1222 vaccination. The CDR3 protein is CASRTDRANTEAFF. CDR3 DNA sequence: TGTGCCAGCAGGACGGACAGGGCGAACACTGAAGCTTTCTTT.